This T cell receptor beta chain was captured in a study of low-dose radiotherapy and immunotherapy resistance in tumors. Study details: The schedule for Cohort 2 used 1 Gy per fraction every two weeks, which added up to 13 Gy over 26 weeks.

The germline V gene encodes CDR1 SGHRS and CDR2 YFSETQ. This CDR3 contains 11 residues. Specified time point: after trial treatment. Documented treatment: LDRT plus nivolumab, ipilimumab, low-dose cyclophosphamide and aspirin (RACIN trial). Treatment combined nivolumab, ipilimumab, aspirin, low-dose cyclophosphamide and low-dose radiotherapy in a dose-escalation trial. There are many counts of this clonotype. One junction end disagrees with the germline gene, perhaps due to a read error. Alpha- and beta-chain coverage of first-strand cDNA came from TRAV- and TRBV-specific primers. For amplifying TCRs, the PCR ran for roughly 20 cycles with Phusion, which was used together with a constant-region primer and the adapter on the V primers. The mRNA which had been isolated was amplified by in vitro transcription. TCRdb reprocessed the reads via MiXCR and lists one record per CDR3 protein. Among tens of thousands of distinct CDR3 sequences listed, around 20% were seen once.

The TCR originated in a female donor with ovarian cancer. Sequences were derived from PBMCs, sampled after low-dose radiotherapy plus immunotherapy. The J gene is TRBJ2-3, the V gene TRBV5-1; D unresolved. The CDR3 is CASSLLDTQYF. CDR3 nucleotides: TGTGCCAGCAGTTTGCTAGATACGCAGTATTTT.